The TCR beta chain under discussion was sequenced for a study of Graves' ophthalmopathy and Graves' hyperthyroidism. Overall study context: Peripheral blood was collected at initial diagnosis, before any treatment. Whole-study results and caveats: Most expanded thyroid clonotypes above 0.001 frequency also appeared in blood.

Moderate-to-severe activity, with CAS ≥3, NOSPECS ≥4 and duration under 3 months, characterized the donors with ophthalmopathy. This clonotype appeared many times. Its target is not known. Amplification from RNA transcripts yielded the TCR beta CDR3 regions. Amplification began with first-round RT-PCR using HTBI primers, then second-round multiplex PCR was performed. TCRdb re-called the multiplex PCR reads with MiXCR, one entry per CDR3 protein. Of 300,000 to 350,000 distinct CDR3 sequences listed, roughly a sixth are singletons. This CDR3 is built from 16 residues. V was pared by 2 bases and J by 0 bases, with 17 bases between. Germline values: CDR1 DFQATT, CDR2 SNEGSKA (reference sequence).

The sample comprised peripheral blood. The chain joins TRBV20-1 to TRBJ2-7; D uncertain. This TCR came from an adult man with Graves' ophthalmopathy. In nucleotides, the CDR3 is TGCAGTGCTAGAAAAACCCCTACGGGTGGCTCCTACGAGCAGTACTTC. This sequence encodes CSARKTPTGGSYEQYF.